These 32 T cell receptor beta chains were sequenced from one sample in a study of cytomegalovirus exposure and HLA in healthy donors. Vbeta (60) and Jbeta (13) primers were used in the PCR. The repertoire was sequenced with immunoSEQ multiplex PCR; TCRdb's copy has only in-frame clones and lacks some. The table includes 130,000 to 150,000 clones, around a tenth detected once. The specimen was PBMCs. The receptor set was obtained from a male donor in good health and CMV-seronegative.

This clone was counted a few times. This chain links TRBV28 with TRBJ2-2, with 11 bases aligning to TRBD2. Trimming at V came to 11 bases and at J to 2 bases, leaving 7 bases not matched to a gene. Germline loops: CDR1 MDHEN, CDR2 SYDVKM. The CDR3 loop spans 15 amino acids. Here the CDR3 reads CAGGSGRVNTGELFF. The DNA of the CDR3 is TGTGCCGGAGGTAGCGGGAGGGTTAACACCGGGGAGCTGTTTTTT.

CDR3 sequence reads: CASSFLGTGDNYGYTF. The DNA for the CDR3 is TGTGCCAGCAGTTTCCTCGGGACAGGGGATAACTATGGCTACACCTTC. The rearrangement uses TRBV28 and TRBJ1-2; TRBD1 agrees at 10 bases. V was pared by 3 bases and J by 1 base, with 5 bases of the junction left unmatched. The germline CDR1 and CDR2 sequences are MDHEN and SYDVKM. The CDR3 runs to 16 residues.

This clone was counted between two and nine times. The chain recombines TRBV7-9 with TRBJ1-4; unclear D gene. Trimming removed 5 bases from V and 10 bases from J, with 17 bases in between. Germline CDR1 and CDR2: SEHNR and FQNEAQ (reference sequence). This CDR3 spans 14 amino acids. CDR3 sequence (DNA): TGTGCCAGCAGCGTCGTCGATCCGGCGGGAAAACTGTTTTTT. The encoded protein is CASSVVDPAGKLFF.

The chain links TRBV5-4 to TRBJ1-6; D is ambiguous. This CDR3 has 15 amino acids. CDR1 is SGHNT and CDR2 is YYREEE in the germline V gene (reference sequence). V was pared by 4 bases and J by 6 bases, with 14 bases between. DNA of the CDR3: TGTGCCAGCAGCATAACCTCCGGCGGTAATTCACCCCTCCACTTT. Translating gives CASSITSGGNSPLHF.

The J gene is TRBJ2-3, the V gene TRBV28; possibly TRBD1 for D (6 bases). The tail of the sequence fits TRBJ1-5 better, so the J call may be wrong. In germline, CDR1 is MDHEN, CDR2 SYDVKM. The CDR3 is made up of 14 amino acids. CDR3 protein: CASSDLAGGAPQHF. Written as DNA, the CDR3 is TGTGCCAGCAGTGATCTAGCGGGGGGCGCCCCCCAGCATTTT.

The chain uses TRBV5-1 and TRBJ2-1; a weak D match, TRBD1 (5 bases). Germline CDR1 reads SGHRS; CDR2 reads YFSETQ. The V gene lost 0 bases and the J gene lost 7 bases, with 14 bases spanning the gap. The CDR3 has 15 amino acids. The CDR3 sequence: CASSLAAGFGNEQFF. The CDR3 DNA follows: TGCGCCAGCAGCTTGGCTGCAGGGTTCGGGAATGAGCAGTTCTTC.

This clone was observed a few times. The rearrangement joins TRBV6-1 to TRBJ1-2, with 10 bases identical to TRBD1. Per the germline V gene, CDR1 is MNHNS and CDR2 is SASEGT. The CDR3 runs 14 residues. J lost 3 bases, V lost 6 bases, and 4 bases had no gene match. For the CDR3, the DNA is TGTGCCAGCAGCGGGACAGGGGATTACTATGGCTACACCTTC. Protein: CASSGTGDYYGYTF.

The rearrangement uses TRBV6-5 and TRBJ1-3; D perhaps matches TRBD1 (5 bases). The V and J ends lost 2 bases and 9 bases respectively, with 8 bases between them. This CDR3 is built from 12 residues. CDR1 MNHEY and CDR2 SVGAGI come from the germline V gene. The CDR3 DNA reads TGTGCCAGCAGTTACGGCGGGGGCACCATATATTTT. It translates to CASSYGGGTIYF.

V is TRBV6-1 and J is TRBJ2-1; possible D gene TRBD2, 5 bases. Germline V CDR1 and CDR2: MNHNS, SASEGT. The CDR3 is made up of 15 amino acids. The V end was cut by 8 bases, the J end by 0 bases, with 14 bases between. The CDR3 nucleotides are TGTGCCAGCCGGAAAGTAGGGAGCTCCTACAATGAGCAGTTCTTC. Translation: CASRKVGSSYNEQFF.

This clone was counted only a few times. The rearrangement joins TRBV2 to TRBJ2-2; 14 bases line up with TRBD2. The CDR3 has 16 residues. After removal of 4 bases from V and 5 bases from J, the junction contained 3 bases not matched to a gene. Germline-derived CDR1 and CDR2 are SNHLY and FYNNEI. CDR3 sequence (DNA): TGTGCCAGCAGTGCAGGACTAGCGGGAGGAACCGGGGAGCTGTTTTTT. This gives the protein CASSAGLAGGTGELFF.

This rearrangement joins TRBV28 to TRBJ2-2; no definite D call. V dropped 2 bases and J dropped 1 base, with 5 bases sitting between them. Germline V gene sequence: CDR1 MDHEN, CDR2 SYDVKM. The CDR3 sequence is 14 residues long. CDR3 protein: CASSLAGNTGELFF. CDR3 DNA sequence: TGTGCCAGCAGTTTAGCAGGGAACACCGGGGAGCTGTTTTTT.

This clone was seen only a few times. The J gene is TRBJ2-2, the V gene TRBV7-2, with a weak D call TRBD1 (5 bases). Per the germline V gene, CDR1 is SGHTA and CDR2 is FQGNSA. CDR3 length: 15 amino acids. V lost 3 bases and J 1 base, leaving 9 bases between the germline ends. The CDR3 region is CASSFGQGNTGELFF. DNA of the CDR3: TGTGCCAGCAGCTTTGGGCAGGGGAACACCGGGGAGCTGTTTTTT. Together with reference TRBV7-2 and TRBJ2-2, the CDR3 gives the full variable domain: GAGVSQSPSNKVTEKGKDVELRCDPISGHTALYWYRQSLGQGLEFLIYFQGNSAPDKSGLPSDRFSAERTGGSVSTLTIQRTQQEDSAVYLCASSFGQGNTGELFFGEGSRLTVL.

The table lists this clone with a few counts. Other DNA sequences in the sample encode the same CDR3. V is TRBV5-1 and J is TRBJ2-7, with 10 bases identical to TRBD2. This CDR3 is built from 15 residues. V trimming: 2 bases; J trimming: 6 bases; junction bases outside the gene matches: 8. Germline V gene sequence: CDR1 SGHRS, CDR2 YFSETQ. The DNA for the CDR3 is TGCGCCAGCAGCTTCTATGGGACTAGCGACATCGAGCAGTACTTC. Encoded protein: CASSFYGTSDIEQYF.

This clone was recorded a few times. The gene calls are TRBV6-6 and TRBJ2-7, with D possibly TRBD2 on 6 matching bases. The V gene lost 6 bases and the J gene lost 0 bases, with 18 bases spanning the gap. The V gene's germline CDR1 is MNHNY and CDR2 SVGAGI (reference sequence). This CDR3 has 16 residues. The CDR3 coding sequence is TGTGCCAGCAGGTGGGGTAGCGGTTATAGCTCCTACGAGCAGTACTTC. Amino acid sequence: CASRWGSGYSSYEQYF.

Points on this clone: The junction shows a germline mismatch at one end, possibly a read error. The V call is TRBV4-3, the J call TRBJ2-5; 7 bases are a match to TRBD1. The length of the CDR3 is 15 residues. Germline CDR1 reads LGHNA; CDR2 reads YSLEER. Written as DNA, the CDR3 is TGCGCCAACAGCCAAGAATCACAGGGGCCACGGACCCAGTACTTC. Its translation: CANSQESQGPRTQYF.

There are a few counts of this clone. The V call is TRBV5-1, the J call TRBJ2-7; the D gene is possibly TRBD2 (7 bases). The CDR3 consists of 14 residues. The V gene's germline CDR1 is SGHRS and CDR2 YFSETQ. V gave up 1 base and J gave up 4 bases, with 12 bases separating them. The CDR3 protein is CASSLWGRGYEQYF. Here the CDR3 DNA reads TGCGCCAGCAGCTTGTGGGGGAGGGGGTACGAGCAGTACTTC.

The rearrangement joins TRBV7-9 to TRBJ2-2, with 11 nucleotides matching TRBD1. V lost 3 bases to trimming and J lost 1 base; unmatched junction nucleotides: 4. The CDR3 loop spans 17 amino acids. CDR1 and CDR2 from the germline V gene are SEHNR and FQNEAQ (reference sequence). The CDR3 nucleotides are TGTGCCAGCAGCTTTCGGACAGGGGGCTGGAACACCGGGGAGCTGTTTTTT. Its translation is CASSFRTGGWNTGELFF.

The table lists this clone with a few counts. The chain has TRBV6-5 and TRBJ2-7, with 10 positions matching TRBD1. The CDR3 is 15 amino acids. Germline V gives CDR1 MNHEY, CDR2 SVGAGI. The V and J ends lost 4 bases and 0 bases, in that order; junction bases with no gene match: 3. The CDR3 DNA reads TGTGCCAGCAGTTGGGACAGGGGCCTCTCCTACGAGCAGTACTTC. This sequence encodes CASSWDRGLSYEQYF.

The sample holds a few counts of this clone. The chain joins TRBV15 to TRBJ1-1; no clear D. V was clipped by 6 bases and J by 8 bases, with 13 bases between them. The CDR3 is 12 residues long. The germline V gene encodes CDR1 LNHNV and CDR2 YYDKDF (reference sequence). The CDR3 region has the DNA TGTGCCACCAGTCAGTACGGGTTAGAAGCTTTCTTT. Its translation: CATSQYGLEAFF.

V gene TRBV7-7 combines with J gene TRBJ2-1; D is unresolved. Germline V gene data show CDR1 as SSHAT and CDR2 as FNYEAQ (reference sequence). The CDR3 is 15 amino acids. Trimming shortened V by 0 bases and J by 0 bases, and 6 bases separated the two germline ends. The CDR3 nucleotides read TGTGCCAGCAGCTTAGCAGCGAGCTCCTACAATGAGCAGTTCTTC. This sequence encodes CASSLAASSYNEQFF.

The chain uses TRBV6-5 and TRBJ2-4, with TRBD1 matching 10 bases. V gave up 5 bases and J gave up 6 bases; unmatched junction bases: 4. Germline loops: CDR1 MNHEY, CDR2 SVGAGI. The CDR3 is 14 amino acids. CDR3 nucleotide sequence: TGTGCCAGCAGTCGACGGGACAGGGGAAACATTCAGTACTTC. Amino acids: CASSRRDRGNIQYF.

This clone was observed a few times. This chain's CDR3 is CASSATGKRLTDTQYF. CDR3 in DNA: TGTGCCAGCAGCGCCACGGGGAAGCGGCTCACAGATACGCAGTATTTT. The V and J genes are TRBV9 and TRBJ2-3; TRBD2 is a possible D gene (5 bases). The germline V gene encodes CDR1 SGDLS and CDR2 YYNGEE. The CDR3 covers 16 residues. V shed 3 bases and J shed 2 bases, with 16 bases lying between them. Using reference TRBV9 and TRBJ2-3 for the parts outside the CDR3, the full variable domain is DSGVTQTPKHLITATGQRVTLRCSPRSGDLSVYWYQQSLDQGLQFLIQYYNGEERAKGNILERFSAQQFPDLHSELNLSSLELGDSALYFCASSATGKRLTDTQYFGPGTRLTVL.

The rearrangement uses TRBV7-2 and TRBJ2-1; a weak D match, TRBD1 (6 bases). The CDR3 consists of 15 residues. V lost 5 bases, J lost 6 bases, and 17 bases lay in between. Germline V CDR1 and CDR2: SGHTA, FQGNSA. CDR3 sequence (DNA): TGTGCCAGCAGCCTCAGACAGGTGTCCGGCAATGAGCAGTTCTTC. Its protein product is CASSLRQVSGNEQFF.

Only a few counts were recorded for this clone. The J gene is TRBJ1-6, the V gene TRBV25-1; a possible D gene is TRBD1 (6 bases). Trimming left V 1 base short and J 1 base short, with 14 bases between. There are 18 residues in the CDR3. Germline V gene sequence: CDR1 MGHDK, CDR2 SYGVNS. CDR3 in DNA: TGTGCCAGCAGTGAATCTCCCGGGAGGGGGTCCTATAATTCACCCCTCCACTTT. This codes for CASSESPGRGSYNSPLHF.

The V and J genes are TRBV5-4 and TRBJ1-1; D uncertain. CDR3 length equals 14 residues. CDR1 is SGHNT, CDR2 YYREEE, per germline (reference sequence). V was clipped by 1 base and J by 1 base, with 8 bases between them. DNA of the CDR3: TGTGCCAGCAGCTTGTTTGGCGGGAACACTGAAGCTTTCTTT. Protein sequence: CASSLFGGNTEAFF.

This clone was detected a few times. The rearrangement joins TRBV4-2 to TRBJ1-5; 9 bases align to TRBD1. Per the germline V gene, CDR1 is LGHNA and CDR2 is YNFKEQ. The CDR3 consists of 14 residues. With 2 bases clipped from V and 5 bases from J, the junction kept 1 base outside the gene matches. The CDR3 spells CASSQRQGDQPQHF. DNA for the CDR3: TGTGCCAGCAGCCAAAGACAGGGGGATCAGCCCCAGCATTTT.

This sequence joins TRBV28 and TRBJ1-4; TRBD1 is a possible D gene (5 bases). Per the germline V gene, CDR1 is MDHEN and CDR2 is SYDVKM. Trimming shortened V by 4 bases and J by 8 bases, and 17 bases separated the two germline ends. The CDR3 is made up of 15 amino acids. DNA for the CDR3: TGTGCCAGCAGTTCCAGGGAGGGGATAGGCGAAAAACTGTTTTTT. This gives the protein CASSSREGIGEKLFF. The whole variable domain, remainder taken from reference TRBV28 and TRBJ1-4, is DVKVTQSSRYLVKRTGEKVFLECVQDMDHENMFWYRQDPGLGLRLIYFSYDVKMKEKGDIPEGYSVSREKKERFSLILESASTNQTSMYLCASSSREGIGEKLFFGSGTQLSVL.

The gene calls are TRBV18 and TRBJ1-4, with TRBD1 identical over 7 bases. The CDR3 runs 14 residues. The J segment lost 6 bases and the V segment lost 5 bases, leaving 6 bases of the junction unmatched. Germline lookup yields CDR1 KGHSH and CDR2 LQKENI. CDR3 nucleotides: TGTGCCAGCTCATCTAAGACAGGGTATGAAAAACTGTTTTTT. Translation: CASSSKTGYEKLFF. Full variable domain (remainder filled in from reference TRBV18 and TRBJ1-4): NAGVMQNPRHLVRRRGQEARLRCSPMKGHSHVYWYRQLPEEGLKFMVYLQKENIIDESGMPKERFSAEFPKEGPSILRIQQVVRGDSAAYFCASSSKTGYEKLFFGSGTQLSVL.

The sample holds a few counts of this clone. The chain couples TRBV9 to TRBJ2-7, with 10 positions matching TRBD2. After removal of 0 bases from V and 6 bases from J, the junction contained 9 bases not matched to a gene. CDR1 and CDR2 (germline): SGDLS, YYNGEE. The CDR3 sequence is 16 residues long. The CDR3 DNA follows: TGTGCCAGCAGCGTAGCCGGGGCTAGCGGGAGAGGCGAGCAGTACTTC. This encodes CASSVAGASGRGEQYF.

This clone was picked up a small number of times. The CDR3 protein is CASSLRGYRRTYNEQFF. CDR3 nucleotides: TGTGCCAGCAGTTTACGGGGGTATCGTCGGACCTACAATGAGCAGTTCTTC. The rearrangement uses TRBV28 and TRBJ2-1, with D possibly matching TRBD2 (6 bases). The V gene's germline CDR1 is MDHEN and CDR2 SYDVKM. The ends were cut back, 2 bases at V and 2 bases at J, with 16 bases in the middle. This CDR3 has 17 residues.

The V gene is TRBV4-1, the J gene TRBJ2-2, with D possibly matching TRBD1 (5 bases). The germline CDR1 and CDR2 sequences are MGHRA and YSYEKL. Trimming pared 3 bases from V and 1 base from J, leaving 9 bases between. This CDR3 has 15 amino acids. Here the CDR3 reads CASSHTQGNTGELFF. The CDR3 DNA sequence: TGCGCCAGCAGCCACACTCAGGGGAACACCGGGGAGCTGTTTTTT.

This clone was counted only a few times. This chain uses TRBV4-1 with TRBJ1-2, with TRBD1 identical over 7 bases. The length of the CDR3 is 15 residues. V shed 0 bases, J shed 4 bases, and the junction held 5 bases outside the gene matches. Per the germline V gene, CDR1 is MGHRA and CDR2 is YSYEKL. The CDR3 loop is CASSQDTGVGYGYTF. For the CDR3, the DNA is TGCGCCAGCAGCCAAGATACAGGGGTTGGCTATGGCTACACCTTC.